A selection of T cell receptor beta chains follows, all from one sample in a study of cytomegalovirus exposure and HLA in healthy donors. Generated by immunoSEQ multiplex PCR, the TCRdb table keeps only in-frame clones and is missing some. The sample consists of 90,000 to 100,000 clones, just under 80% of them appearing once. Source material: PBMCs. These receptors originate from a woman between 40 and 55 years old in good health and CMV-seronegative. Both conserved end residues are part of each CDR3. The D gene is left open where the match is weak. Clone size is given for some rows only: seen once, a few or many times, or a class if the clone is expanded.

v_call	d_call	clone_size	j_call	cdr3_aa	cdr3_nt
TRBV9	-	-	TRBJ2-1	CASSARRSSYNEQFF	TGTGCCAGCAGCGCTAGGCGAAGCTCCTACAATGAGCAGTTCTTC
TRBV18	TRBD1	-	TRBJ2-7	CASSGQGSSYEQYF	TGTGCCAGCTCTGGACAGGGAAGCTCCTACGAGCAGTACTTC
TRBV29-1	-	-	TRBJ1-1	CSVRGQTRNTEAFF	TGCAGCGTCAGGGGTCAGACAAGGAACACTGAAGCTTTCTTT
TRBV19	-	-	TRBJ1-5	CASRGLTVSNQPQHF	TGTGCCAGTAGGGGACTGACAGTTAGCAATCAGCCCCAGCATTTT
TRBV5-4	TRBD1	-	TRBJ2-5	CASSLRGPRETQYF	TGTGCCAGCAGCCTCAGGGGGCCTCGAGAGACCCAGTACTTC
TRBV7-2	TRBD1	-	TRBJ1-2	CASSSADRVYGYTF	TGTGCCAGCAGCTCGGCCGACAGGGTCTATGGCTACACCTTC
TRBV27	TRBD2	-	TRBJ2-5	CASSLVLPVGREEETQYF	TGTGCCAGCAGTTTAGTTCTTCCAGTTGGGCGGGAGGAAGAGACCCAGTACTTC
TRBV7-2	TRBD1	-	TRBJ1-2	CASRRTGGEGYTF	TGTGCCAGCAGACGGACAGGGGGCGAGGGCTACACCTTC
TRBV11-2	-	few	TRBJ1-3	CASSHKGSGNTIYF	TGTGCCAGCAGCCACAAGGGGTCGGGAAACACCATATATTTT
TRBV5-1	TRBD1	-	TRBJ2-5	CASSLVPGTGLQETQYF	TGCGCCAGCAGCTTGGTGCCGGGGACAGGCCTCCAAGAGACCCAGTACTTC
TRBV5-4	-	-	TRBJ2-7	CASSADSYEQYF	TGTGCCAGCAGCGCCGACAGCTACGAGCAGTACTTC
TRBV10-2	TRBD1	-	TRBJ1-4	CASSETGQVDEKLFF	TGCGCCAGCAGTGAGACGGGACAGGTGGATGAAAAACTGTTTTTT
TRBV11-2	TRBD1	few	TRBJ1-4	CASSFGQGLGEKLFF	TGTGCCAGCAGCTTTGGACAGGGCCTAGGTGAAAAACTGTTTTTT
TRBV10-2	-	-	TRBJ2-4	CASIADRHIGNIQYF	TGCGCCAGCATAGCGGACAGGCATATCGGAAACATTCAGTACTTC
TRBV28	TRBD1	-	TRBJ2-1	CASRTGTGGYNEQFF	TGTGCCAGCAGAACCGGGACAGGGGGCTACAATGAGCAGTTCTTC
TRBV6-1	TRBD2	-	TRBJ2-1	CASSDGLAGVREQFF	TGTGCCAGCAGTGACGGACTAGCGGGAGTTCGTGAGCAGTTCTTC
TRBV27	TRBD2	-	TRBJ2-3	CASKIAGGGDTQYF	TGTGCCAGCAAAATAGCGGGAGGAGGGGATACGCAGTATTTT
TRBV10-1	-	-	TRBJ2-7	CASSAQAYSYEQYF	TGCGCCAGCAGTGCTCAGGCTTATTCCTACGAGCAGTACTTC
TRBV7-8	TRBD1	-	TRBJ1-5	CASSRNRGSNQPQHF	TGTGCCAGCAGCCGTAACAGGGGGAGCAATCAGCCCCAGCATTTT
TRBV27	-	few	TRBJ2-7	CASSSPAGRQGPDEQYF	TGTGCCAGCAGTTCCCCCGCCGGGAGACAGGGTCCTGACGAGCAGTACTTC